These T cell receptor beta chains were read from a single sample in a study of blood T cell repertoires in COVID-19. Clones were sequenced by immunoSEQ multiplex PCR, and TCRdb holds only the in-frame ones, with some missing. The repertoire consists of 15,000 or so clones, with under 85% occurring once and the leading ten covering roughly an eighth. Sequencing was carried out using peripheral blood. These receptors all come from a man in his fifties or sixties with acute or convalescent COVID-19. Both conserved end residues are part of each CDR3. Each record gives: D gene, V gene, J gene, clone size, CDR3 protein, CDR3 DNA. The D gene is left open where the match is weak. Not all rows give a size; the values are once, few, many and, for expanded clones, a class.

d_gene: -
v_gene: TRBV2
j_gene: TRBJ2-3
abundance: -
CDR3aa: CASRQRLSTDTQYF
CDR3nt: TGTGCCAGCAGGCAGCGACTTAGCACAGATACGCAGTATTTT

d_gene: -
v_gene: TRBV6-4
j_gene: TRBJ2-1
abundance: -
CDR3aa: CASSPTSVADEQFF
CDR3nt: TGTGCCAGCAGCCCAACGTCGGTAGCGGATGAGCAGTTCTTC

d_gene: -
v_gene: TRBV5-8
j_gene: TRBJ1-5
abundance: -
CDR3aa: CASSFGRTANQPQHF
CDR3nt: TGTGCCAGCAGCTTCGGGCGGACAGCAAATCAGCCCCAGCATTTT

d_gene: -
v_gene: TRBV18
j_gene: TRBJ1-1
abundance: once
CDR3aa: CASSGGGHTEAFF
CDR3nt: TGTGCCAGCTCGGGGGGAGGGCACACTGAAGCTTTCTTT

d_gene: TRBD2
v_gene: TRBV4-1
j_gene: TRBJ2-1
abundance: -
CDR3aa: CASSQAPLAGLEQFF
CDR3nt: TGCGCCAGCAGCCAGGCCCCTCTAGCGGGACTTGAGCAGTTCTTC

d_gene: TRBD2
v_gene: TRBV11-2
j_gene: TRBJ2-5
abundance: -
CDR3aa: CASSQGLAGGPQETQYF
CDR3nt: TGTGCCAGCAGCCAGGGACTAGCGGGAGGCCCACAAGAGACCCAGTACTTC

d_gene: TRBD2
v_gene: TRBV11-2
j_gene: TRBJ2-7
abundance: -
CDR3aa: CASSPKSISGRVYEQYF
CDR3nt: TGTGCCAGCAGCCCTAAGTCGATTAGCGGGAGGGTATACGAGCAGTACTTC

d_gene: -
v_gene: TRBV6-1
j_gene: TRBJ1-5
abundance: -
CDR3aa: CASSVTATLSNQPQHF
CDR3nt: TGTGCCAGCAGTGTCACAGCCACCCTTAGCAATCAGCCCCAGCATTTT

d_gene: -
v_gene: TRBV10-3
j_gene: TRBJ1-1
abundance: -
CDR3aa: CAISAAQREAFF
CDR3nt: TGTGCCATCAGTGCAGCACAGAGAGAAGCTTTCTTT

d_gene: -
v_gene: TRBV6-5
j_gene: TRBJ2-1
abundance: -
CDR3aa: CASSSQVANEQFF
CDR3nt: TGTGCCAGCAGCTCACAGGTGGCTAATGAGCAGTTCTTC

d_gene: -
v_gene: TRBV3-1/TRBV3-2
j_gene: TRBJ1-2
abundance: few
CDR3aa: CASSQGAGARYTF
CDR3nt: TGTGCCAGCAGCCAAGGGGCAGGGGCGCGTTACACCTTC

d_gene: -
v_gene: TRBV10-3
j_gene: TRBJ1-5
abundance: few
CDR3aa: CAISEQQGSNQPQHF
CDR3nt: TGTGCCATCAGTGAGCAGCAGGGAAGCAATCAGCCCCAGCATTTT

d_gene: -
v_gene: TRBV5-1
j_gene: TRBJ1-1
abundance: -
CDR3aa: CASSWTVNTEAFF
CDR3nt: TGCGCCAGCAGCTGGACAGTCAACACTGAAGCTTTCTTT

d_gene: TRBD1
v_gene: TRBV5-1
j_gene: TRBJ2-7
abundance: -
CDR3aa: CASSKAGTGDYEQYF
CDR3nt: TGCGCCAGCAGCAAAGCCGGGACAGGGGACTACGAGCAGTACTTC

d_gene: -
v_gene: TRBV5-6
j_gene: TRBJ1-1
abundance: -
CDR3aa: CASSLTGPNTEAFF
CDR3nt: TGTGCCAGCAGCTTGACAGGACCGAACACTGAAGCTTTCTTT

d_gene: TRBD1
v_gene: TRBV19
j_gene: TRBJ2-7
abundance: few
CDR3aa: CASSIFGTGGYEQYF
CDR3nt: TGTGCCAGTAGTATCTTCGGGACAGGGGGCTACGAGCAGTACTTC